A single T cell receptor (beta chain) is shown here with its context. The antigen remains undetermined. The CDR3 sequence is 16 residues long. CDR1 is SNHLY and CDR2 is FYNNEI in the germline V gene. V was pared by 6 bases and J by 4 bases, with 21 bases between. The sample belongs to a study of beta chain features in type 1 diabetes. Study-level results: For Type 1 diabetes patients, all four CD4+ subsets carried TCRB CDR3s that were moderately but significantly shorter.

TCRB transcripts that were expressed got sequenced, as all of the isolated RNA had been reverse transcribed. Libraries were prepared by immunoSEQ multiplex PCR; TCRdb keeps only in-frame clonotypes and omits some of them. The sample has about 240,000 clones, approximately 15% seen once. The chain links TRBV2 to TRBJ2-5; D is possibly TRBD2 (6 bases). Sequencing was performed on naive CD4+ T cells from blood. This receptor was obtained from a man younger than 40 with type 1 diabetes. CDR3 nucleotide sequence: TGTGCCAGCAGGCGAGTCCGGGACGGGGGTGGAGAGACCCAGTACTTC. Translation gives CASRRVRDGGGETQYF. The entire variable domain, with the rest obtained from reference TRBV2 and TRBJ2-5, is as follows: EPEVTQTPSHQVTQMGQEVILRCVPISNHLYFYWYRQILGQKVEFLVSFYNNEISEKSEIFDDQFSVERPDGSNFTLKIRSTKLEDSAMYFCASRRVRDGGGETQYFGPGTRLLVL.